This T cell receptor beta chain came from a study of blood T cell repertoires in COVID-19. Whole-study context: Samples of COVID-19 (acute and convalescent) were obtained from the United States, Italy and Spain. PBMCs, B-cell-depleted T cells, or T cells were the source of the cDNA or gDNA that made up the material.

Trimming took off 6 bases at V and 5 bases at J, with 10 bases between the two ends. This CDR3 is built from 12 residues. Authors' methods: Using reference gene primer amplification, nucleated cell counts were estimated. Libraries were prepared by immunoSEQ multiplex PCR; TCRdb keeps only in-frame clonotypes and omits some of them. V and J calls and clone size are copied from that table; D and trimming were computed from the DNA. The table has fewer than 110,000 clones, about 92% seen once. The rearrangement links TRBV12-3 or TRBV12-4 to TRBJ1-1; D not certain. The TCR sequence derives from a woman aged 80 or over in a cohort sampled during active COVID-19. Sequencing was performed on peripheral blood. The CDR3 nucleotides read TGTGCCAGCAGCCCGGGGAGTACTGAAGCTTTCTTT. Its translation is CASSPGSTEAFF.